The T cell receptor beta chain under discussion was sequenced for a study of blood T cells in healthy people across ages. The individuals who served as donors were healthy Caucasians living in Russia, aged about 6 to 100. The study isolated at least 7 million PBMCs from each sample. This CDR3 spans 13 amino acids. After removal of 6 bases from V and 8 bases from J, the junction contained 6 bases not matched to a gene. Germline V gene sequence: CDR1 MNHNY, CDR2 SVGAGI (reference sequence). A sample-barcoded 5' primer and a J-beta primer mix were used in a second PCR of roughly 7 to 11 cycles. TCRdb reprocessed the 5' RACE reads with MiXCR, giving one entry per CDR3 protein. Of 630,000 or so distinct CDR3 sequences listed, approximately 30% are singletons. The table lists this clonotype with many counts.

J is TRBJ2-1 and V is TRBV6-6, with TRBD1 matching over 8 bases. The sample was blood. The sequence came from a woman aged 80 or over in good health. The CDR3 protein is CASSGQGSDEQFF. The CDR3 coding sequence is TGTGCCAGCAGCGGACAGGGCAGCGATGAGCAGTTCTTC.